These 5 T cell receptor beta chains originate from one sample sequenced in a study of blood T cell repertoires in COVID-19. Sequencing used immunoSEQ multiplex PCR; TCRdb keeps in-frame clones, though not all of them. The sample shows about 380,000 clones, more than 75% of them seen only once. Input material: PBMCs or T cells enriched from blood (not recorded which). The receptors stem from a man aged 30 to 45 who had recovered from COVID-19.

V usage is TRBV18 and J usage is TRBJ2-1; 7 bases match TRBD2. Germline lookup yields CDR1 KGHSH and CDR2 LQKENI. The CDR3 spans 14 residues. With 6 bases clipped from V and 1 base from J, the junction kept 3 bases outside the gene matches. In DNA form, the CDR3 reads TGTGCCAGCTCCCCGGGGGGTTCCTACAATGAGCAGTTCTTC. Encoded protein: CASSPGGSYNEQFF.

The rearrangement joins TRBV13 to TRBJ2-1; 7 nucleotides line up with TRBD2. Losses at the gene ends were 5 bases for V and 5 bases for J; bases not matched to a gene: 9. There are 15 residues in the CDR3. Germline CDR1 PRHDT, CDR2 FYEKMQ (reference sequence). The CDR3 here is CASSPGLGGDNEQFF. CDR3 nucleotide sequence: TGTGCCAGCAGCCCCGGACTAGGTGGGGACAATGAGCAGTTCTTC.

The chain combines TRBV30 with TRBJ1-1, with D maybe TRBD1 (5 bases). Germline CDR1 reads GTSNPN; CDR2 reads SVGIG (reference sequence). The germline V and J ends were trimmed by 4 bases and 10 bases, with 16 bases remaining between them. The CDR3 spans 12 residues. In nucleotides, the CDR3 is TGTGCCTGGAAATACGGGGGAGCGGGAGCTTTCTTT. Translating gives CAWKYGGAGAFF.

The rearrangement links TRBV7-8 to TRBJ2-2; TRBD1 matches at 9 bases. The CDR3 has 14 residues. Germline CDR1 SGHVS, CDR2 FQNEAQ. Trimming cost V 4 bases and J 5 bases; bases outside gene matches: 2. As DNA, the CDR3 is TGTGCCAGCAGCTCCGGGACAGGGACCGGGGAGCTGTTTTTT. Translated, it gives CASSSGTGTGELFF.

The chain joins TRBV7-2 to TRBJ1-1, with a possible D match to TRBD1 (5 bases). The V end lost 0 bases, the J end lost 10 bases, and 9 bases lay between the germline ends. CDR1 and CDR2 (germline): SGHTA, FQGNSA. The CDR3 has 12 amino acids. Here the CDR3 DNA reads TGTGCCAGCAGCTTAGCGCTACAGGTAGCTTTCTTT. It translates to CASSLALQVAFF.